This TCR beta chain originates from a study of shared clonotypes between healthy human individuals. Looking at the study overall: Three plates each covered CD4 naive and memory; CD8 naive two, CD8 memory one.

Overall study findings and caveats: Sharing across four donors was highest in naive CD4 (roughly 5%) and lowest in memory CD8 (about 0.4%).

As concerns this clone: Its target is not known.

The length of the CDR3 is 14 residues. Germline CDR1 reads SGDLS; CDR2 reads YYNGEE. Every contributor of samples was a Caucasian grown-up residing in Nashville, Tennessee. In the original analysis: Owing to the provision of junction-only sequences devoid of quality scores by immunoSEQ, filtering differed. TCRdb keeps only in-frame clones here, not all; method: immunoSEQ multiplex PCR. V and J calls and clone size are given by that table; D and trimming were obtained from the DNA. The sample shows over 1.4 million clones, over 95% of them seen only once. The sequence was collected from a man younger than 45 in good health. The V and J genes are TRBV9 and TRBJ1-2, with 8 positions matching TRBD1. Material: naive CD4+ T cells sorted from blood. Subset given: CD45RA+ positively selected. In DNA form, the CDR3 reads TGTGCTTCGGGTCCAGGGCAGGGGGCGAGCGGCTACACCTTC. It is translated as CASGPGQGASGYTF.